This T cell receptor beta chain is from a study of cytomegalovirus exposure and HLA in healthy donors. General observations from the study: In the analysis, some V segments, TRBV6-2 and TRBV6-3 included, were excluded as indistinguishable. Immune exposure information comprised only CMV serostatus. A later analysis found TCR association rates differed by HLA locus, highest for DRB1 and lowest for HLA-C.

A multiplex PCR was run with 60 Vbeta primers and 13 Jbeta primers. Generated by immunoSEQ multiplex PCR, the TCRdb table keeps only in-frame clones and is missing some. The sample carries 110,000 or so clones, around 68% recorded once. This clone was recorded once. The antigen remains unidentified. The CDR3 totals 14 residues. Germline V gene lookup returns CDR1 MNHEY and CDR2 SVGAGI. V gave up 6 bases and J gave up 6 bases, with 17 bases separating them. The source material was PBMCs. The source of this sequence is a woman aged 40 to 50 in good health and CMV-seropositive. The V gene is TRBV6-5, the J gene TRBJ1-2, with D possibly being TRBD1 (5 bases). The CDR3 DNA follows: TGTGCCAGCAGGAACCCCCAGGGAAGGAATGGCTACACCTTC. Translated, it gives CASRNPQGRNGYTF.